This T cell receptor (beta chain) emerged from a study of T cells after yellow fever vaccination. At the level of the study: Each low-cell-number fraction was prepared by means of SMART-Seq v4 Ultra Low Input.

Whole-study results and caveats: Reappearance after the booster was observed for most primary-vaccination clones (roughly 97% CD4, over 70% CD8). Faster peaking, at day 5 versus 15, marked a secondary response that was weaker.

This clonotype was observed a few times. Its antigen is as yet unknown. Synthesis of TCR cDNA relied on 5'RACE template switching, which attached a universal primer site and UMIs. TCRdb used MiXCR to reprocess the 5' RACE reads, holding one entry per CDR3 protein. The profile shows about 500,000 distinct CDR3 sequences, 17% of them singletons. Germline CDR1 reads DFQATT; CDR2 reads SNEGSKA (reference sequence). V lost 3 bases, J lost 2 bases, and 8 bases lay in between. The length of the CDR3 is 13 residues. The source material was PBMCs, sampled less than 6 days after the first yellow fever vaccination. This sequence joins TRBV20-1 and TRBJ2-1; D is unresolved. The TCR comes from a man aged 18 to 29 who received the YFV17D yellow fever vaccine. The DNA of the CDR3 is TGCAGTGCTAGTCCCACAGCCTACAATGAGCAGTTCTTC. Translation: CSASPTAYNEQFF.